A single count supports the clone carrying this T cell receptor (beta chain). V dropped 3 bases and J dropped 5 bases, with 10 bases sitting between them. The CDR3 extends over 13 amino acids. The germline V gene encodes CDR1 SGHTA and CDR2 FQGNSA. The data are from a study of CD8 T cells in Susac syndrome. At the level of the study: Treatment at blood withdrawal was none, corticosteroids, or intravenous immunoglobulin alone in Susac syndrome patients.

After extraction with the RNeasy kit, 0.5 to 1 ug of the RNA was reverse transcribed using random hexamers. TCRdb re-analysed the immunoSEQ multiplex PCR reads in MiXCR, keeping a single row per CDR3 protein. The repertoire holds over 150,000 distinct CDR3 sequences, approximately 95% seen once, with about 0.12% in the top ten. TEMRA cells were enriched by FACS, while CD8+ and CD4+ T cells were obtained through a negative isolation that was performed magnetically. The sequenced sample consisted of CD4+ T cells from PBMCs. The TCR sequence derives from a human donor with Susac syndrome. The V call is TRBV7-2, the J call TRBJ2-5; D is uncertain. The CDR3 coding sequence is TGTGCCAGCAGCTTCGCGCGCAGGGAGACCCAGTACTTC. Its protein product is CASSFARRETQYF.